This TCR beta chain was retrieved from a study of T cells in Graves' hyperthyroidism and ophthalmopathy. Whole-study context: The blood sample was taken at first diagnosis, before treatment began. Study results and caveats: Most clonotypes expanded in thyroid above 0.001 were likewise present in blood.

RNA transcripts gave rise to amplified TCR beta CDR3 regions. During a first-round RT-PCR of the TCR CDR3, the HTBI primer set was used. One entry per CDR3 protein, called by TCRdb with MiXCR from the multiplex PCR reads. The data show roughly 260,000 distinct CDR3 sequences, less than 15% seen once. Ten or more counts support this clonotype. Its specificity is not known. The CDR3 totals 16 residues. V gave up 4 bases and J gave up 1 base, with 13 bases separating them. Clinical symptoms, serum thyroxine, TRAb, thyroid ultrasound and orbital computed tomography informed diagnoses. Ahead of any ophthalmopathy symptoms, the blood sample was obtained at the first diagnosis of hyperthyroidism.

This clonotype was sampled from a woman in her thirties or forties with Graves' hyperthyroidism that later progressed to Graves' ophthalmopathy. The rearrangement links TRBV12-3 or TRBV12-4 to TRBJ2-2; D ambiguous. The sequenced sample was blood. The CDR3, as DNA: TGTGCCAGCAGTTCCTCCGGACGAGGGAACACCGGGGAGCTGTTTTTT. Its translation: CASSSSGRGNTGELFF.